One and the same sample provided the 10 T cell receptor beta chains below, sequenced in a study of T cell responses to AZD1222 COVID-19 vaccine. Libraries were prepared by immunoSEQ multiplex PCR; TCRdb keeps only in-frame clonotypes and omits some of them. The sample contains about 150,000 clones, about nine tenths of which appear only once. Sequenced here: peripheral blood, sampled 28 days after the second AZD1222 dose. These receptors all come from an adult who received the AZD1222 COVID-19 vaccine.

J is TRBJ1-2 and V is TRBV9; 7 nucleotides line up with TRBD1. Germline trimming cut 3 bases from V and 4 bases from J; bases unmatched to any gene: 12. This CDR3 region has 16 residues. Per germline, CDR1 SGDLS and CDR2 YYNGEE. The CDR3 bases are TGTGCCAGCAGCGGTTCCGGGACAGTTATTTCCTATGGCTACACCTTC. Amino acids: CASSGSGTVISYGYTF.

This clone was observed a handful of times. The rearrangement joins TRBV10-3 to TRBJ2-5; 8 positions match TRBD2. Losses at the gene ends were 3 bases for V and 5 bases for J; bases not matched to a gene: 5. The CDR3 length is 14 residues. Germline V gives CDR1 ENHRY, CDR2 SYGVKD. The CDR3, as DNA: TGTGCCATCAGTGACGGACTAGCCGGTGAGACCCAGTACTTC. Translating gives CAISDGLAGETQYF.

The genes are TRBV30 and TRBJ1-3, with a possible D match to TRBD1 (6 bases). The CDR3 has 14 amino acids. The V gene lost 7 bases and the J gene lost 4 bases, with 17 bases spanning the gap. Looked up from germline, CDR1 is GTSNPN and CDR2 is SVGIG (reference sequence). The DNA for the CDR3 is TGTGCCTTAACAAGCAGGGGCGTCGGAAACACCATATATTTT. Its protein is CALTSRGVGNTIYF. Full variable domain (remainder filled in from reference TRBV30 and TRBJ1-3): SQTIHQWPATLVQPVGSPLSLECTVEGTSNPNLYWYRQAAGRGLQLLFYSVGIGQISSEVPQNLSASRPQDRQFILSSKKLLLSDSGFYLCALTSRGVGNTIYFGEGSWLTVV.

The DNA for the CDR3 is TGCGCCAGCAGCTGGGACAGCACAGGGTTTCAGCCCCAGCATTTT. Its protein product is CASSWDSTGFQPQHF. The rearrangement uses TRBV5-1 and TRBJ1-5, with 7 bases aligning to TRBD1. V was pared by 3 bases and J by 6 bases, with 9 bases of the junction left unmatched. The length of the CDR3 is 15 residues. Germline-derived CDR1 and CDR2 are SGHRS and YFSETQ.

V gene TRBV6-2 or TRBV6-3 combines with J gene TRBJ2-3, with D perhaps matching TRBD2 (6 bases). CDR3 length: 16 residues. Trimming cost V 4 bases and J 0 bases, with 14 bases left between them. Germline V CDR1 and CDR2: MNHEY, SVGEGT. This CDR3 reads CASSSTGTPSTDTQYF. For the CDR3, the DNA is TGTGCCAGCAGTTCCACCGGGACTCCCAGCACAGATACGCAGTATTTT.

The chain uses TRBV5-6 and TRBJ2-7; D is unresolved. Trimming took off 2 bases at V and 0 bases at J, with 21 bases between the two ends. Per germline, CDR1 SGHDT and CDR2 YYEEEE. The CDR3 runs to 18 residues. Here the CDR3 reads CASSFGTSRPTSSYEQYF. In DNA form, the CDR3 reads TGTGCCAGCAGCTTTGGAACAAGTCGGCCGACAAGCTCCTACGAGCAGTACTTC.

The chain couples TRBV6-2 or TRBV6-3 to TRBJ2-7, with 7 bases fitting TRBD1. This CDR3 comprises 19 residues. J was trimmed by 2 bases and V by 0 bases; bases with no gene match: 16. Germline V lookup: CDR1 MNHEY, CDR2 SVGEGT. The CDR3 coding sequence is TGTGCCAGCAGTTACTCGAGGGCGGTGGGGCGACAGGGTCCCTACGAGCAGTACTTC. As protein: CASSYSRAVGRQGPYEQYF.

CDR3 in DNA: TGTGCCAGCAGCCCGGCAGGGTCCCTACCATCCTACGAGCAGTACTTC. Its protein is CASSPAGSLPSYEQYF. The V call is TRBV7-2, the J call TRBJ2-7, with a tentative D call TRBD1 (5 bases). Germline CDR1 and CDR2: SGHTA and FQGNSA. The CDR3 sequence is 16 residues long. V lost 5 bases and J 1 base, leaving 18 bases between the germline ends.

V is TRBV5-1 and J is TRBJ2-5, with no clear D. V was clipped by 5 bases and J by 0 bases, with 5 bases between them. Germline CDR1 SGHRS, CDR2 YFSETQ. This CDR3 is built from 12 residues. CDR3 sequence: CASRSDQETQYF. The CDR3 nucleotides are TGCGCCAGCAGGAGCGACCAAGAGACCCAGTACTTC. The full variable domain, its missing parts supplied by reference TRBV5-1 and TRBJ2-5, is KAGVTQTPRYLIKTRGQQVTLSCSPISGHRSVSWYQQTPGQGLQFLFEYFSETQRNKGNFPGRFSGRQFSNSRSEMNVSTLELGDSALYLCASRSDQETQYFGPGTRLLVL.

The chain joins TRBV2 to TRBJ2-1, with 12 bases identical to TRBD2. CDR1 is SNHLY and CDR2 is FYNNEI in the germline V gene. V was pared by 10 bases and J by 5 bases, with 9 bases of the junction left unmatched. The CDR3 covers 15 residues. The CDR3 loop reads CATELRTSGNNEQFF. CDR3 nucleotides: TGTGCCACCGAGCTACGGACTAGCGGGAACAATGAGCAGTTCTTC.